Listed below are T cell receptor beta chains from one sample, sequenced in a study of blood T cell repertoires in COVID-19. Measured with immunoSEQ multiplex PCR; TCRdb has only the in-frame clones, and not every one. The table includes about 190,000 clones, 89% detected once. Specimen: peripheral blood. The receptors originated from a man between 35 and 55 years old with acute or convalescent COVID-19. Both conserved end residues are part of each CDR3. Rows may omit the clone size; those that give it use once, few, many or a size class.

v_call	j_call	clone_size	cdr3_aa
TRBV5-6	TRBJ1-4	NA	CASSLVGEQGMAEKLFF
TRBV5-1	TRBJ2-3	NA	CASSLVRTSGSSTDTQYF
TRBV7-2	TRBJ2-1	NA	CASSLVGPWDEQFF
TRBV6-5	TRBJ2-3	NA	CASSYSGFGDTQYF
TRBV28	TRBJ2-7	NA	CASSPSGEQYF
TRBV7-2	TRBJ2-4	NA	CASSLSRSLNIQYF
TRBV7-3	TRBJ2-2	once	CASRLTRENTGELFF
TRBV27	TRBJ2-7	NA	CASATYPEPFYEQYF
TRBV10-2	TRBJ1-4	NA	CASRGQGFNEKLFF
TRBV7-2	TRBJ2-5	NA	CASSLGDRKETQYF
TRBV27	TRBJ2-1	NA	CASSINRDSYNEQFF
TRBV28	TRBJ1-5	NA	CASSPDSSGSQHF
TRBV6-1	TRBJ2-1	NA	CASSAYTSGTSYNEQFF
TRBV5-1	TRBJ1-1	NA	CASSQIGGRTGTEAFF
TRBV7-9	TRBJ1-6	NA	CASSLDRVWSSPLHF
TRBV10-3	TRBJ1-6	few	CAISETGTELSPLHF
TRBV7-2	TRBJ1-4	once	CASSLGDSVNEKLFF